What follows are 9 T cell receptor beta chains derived from one specimen sequenced in a study of cytomegalovirus exposure and HLA in healthy donors. Researchers ran the PCR with 60 Vbeta and 13 Jbeta primers. Profiling relied on immunoSEQ multiplex PCR, and the TCRdb table lists in-frame clones only, not all of them. The table shows some 130,000 clones, with 77% occurring only once. Material for sequencing was PBMCs. These receptors all come from a male donor in good health and CMV-seropositive.

J is TRBJ2-3 and V is TRBV5-6; D is perhaps TRBD2 (5 bases). From germline, CDR1 is SGHDT and CDR2 YYEEEE. Trimming shortened V by 0 bases and J by 0 bases, and 11 bases separated the two germline ends. The CDR3 is made up of 16 amino acids. In DNA form, the CDR3 reads TGTGCCAGCAGCTTGGGGCTAGCTGCTAGCACAGATACGCAGTATTTT. Translated, it gives CASSLGLAASTDTQYF.

The rearrangement links TRBV9 to TRBJ2-3, with D hard to call. CDR1 is SGDLS, CDR2 YYNGEE, per germline. This CDR3 spans 18 amino acids. With 3 bases removed from V and 3 bases from J, the gap between germline ends came to 23 bases. The CDR3 region is CASSARYSLVLSTDTQYF. DNA for the CDR3: TGTGCCAGCAGCGCGAGATATTCCTTAGTATTGTCGACAGATACGCAGTATTTT.

The table lists this clone with a few counts. CDR3 amino acids: CASSGKNQETQYF. DNA of the CDR3: TGTGCCAGCAGCGGCAAGAACCAAGAGACCCAGTACTTC. The chain has TRBV7-9 and TRBJ2-5; D uncertain. Trimming pared 5 bases from V and 0 bases from J, leaving 7 bases between. The CDR3 has 13 residues. Germline-derived CDR1 and CDR2 are SEHNR and FQNEAQ (reference sequence).

This rearrangement joins TRBV27 to TRBJ2-1; perhaps TRBD1 as D (5 bases). This CDR3 is built from 14 residues. Germline V gene sequence: CDR1 MNHEY, CDR2 SMNVEV (reference sequence). Deletions cut 3 bases from V and 1 base from J, with 7 bases between. CDR3 sequence reads: CASSFQGSYNEQFF. The DNA of the CDR3 is TGTGCCAGCAGTTTTCAGGGTTCCTACAATGAGCAGTTCTTC.

The chain has TRBV7-2 and TRBJ2-5, with D maybe TRBD1 (5 bases). The DNA end is more similar to TRBJ2-7, so the J call may be wrong. Germline lookup yields CDR1 SGHTA and CDR2 FQGNSA. The CDR3 consists of 15 residues. The CDR3 spells CASSLGTLLSYEQYF. In nucleotides, the CDR3 is TGTGCCAGCAGCTTAGGGACACTTCTCTCCTACGAGCAGTACTTC.

The genes are TRBV5-6 and TRBJ2-7, with D tentatively TRBD2 (6 bases). The CDR3 loop spans 15 amino acids. CDR1 is SGHDT and CDR2 is YYEEEE in the germline V gene. Trimming removed 6 bases from V and 3 bases from J, with 19 bases in between. CDR3 sequence reads: CASTLRAIGSYEQYF. CDR3 nucleotide sequence: TGTGCCAGCACCCTTAGGGCAATCGGGAGCTACGAGCAGTACTTC.

The sample holds a few counts of this clone. The rearrangement joins TRBV5-4 to TRBJ1-4; TRBD1 agrees at 10 bases. With V trimmed by 4 bases and J by 8 bases, 8 bases remained unmatched. Looked up from germline, CDR1 is SGHNT and CDR2 is YYREEE (reference sequence). The CDR3 length is 15 residues. CDR3 in amino acids: CASSRRDRGGEKLFF. The CDR3 bases are TGTGCCAGCAGCCGAAGGGACAGGGGAGGCGAAAAACTGTTTTTT.

The chain recombines TRBV7-2 with TRBJ2-3, with D tentatively TRBD2 (5 bases). CDR3 size: 15 residues. Germline assignment: CDR1 SGHTA and CDR2 FQGNSA. The germline V and J ends were trimmed by 1 base and 2 bases, with 10 bases remaining between them. This chain's CDR3 is CASSLGGLDTDTQYF. CDR3 nucleotide sequence: TGTGCCAGCAGCTTAGGCGGGTTGGACACAGATACGCAGTATTTT.

V usage is TRBV14 and J usage is TRBJ2-1; the match to TRBD2 covers 11 bases. The trim removed 4 bases at V and 8 bases at J, leaving 7 bases unmatched. The CDR3 runs to 15 residues. Per germline, CDR1 SGHDN and CDR2 FVKESK. Here the CDR3 reads CASSPLTSGMYEQFF. In nucleotides, the CDR3 is TGTGCCAGCAGCCCTTTGACTAGCGGGATGTATGAGCAGTTCTTC.